This TCR beta chain was observed in a study of cytomegalovirus exposure and HLA in healthy donors. General study results and limits: Testing in vitro showed a few CMV-associated chains specific for CMV antigens. TCR beta chains numbering 150 to 200 were designated cytomegalovirus-associated.

Notes on this clone: Its antigen is unknown.

Libraries were prepared by immunoSEQ multiplex PCR; TCRdb keeps only in-frame clonotypes and omits some of them. This sample has about 200,000 clones, with around 80% found just once. This CDR3 is 16 amino acids long. The ends were cut back, 8 bases at V and 0 bases at J, with 20 bases in the middle. Germline-derived CDR1 and CDR2 are SNHLY and FYNNEI. The chain couples TRBV2 to TRBJ2-7; D is possibly TRBD1 (5 bases). Sequenced material: PBMCs. This TCR was sampled from a woman aged 25-40 years in good health and CMV-seronegative. CDR3 bases: TGTGCCAGCCAACCCGGCAGGGTCCCACTCTCCTACGAGCAGTACTTC. Translation: CASQPGRVPLSYEQYF.